This TCR beta chain was sequenced for a study of cytomegalovirus exposure and HLA in healthy donors. Findings and caveats of the study: Follow-up analysis later connected one missense variant in DCLRE1C with trimming of TCR beta V- and J-genes.

PCR amplification relied on 60 Vbeta primers (plus 13 Jbeta primers). Sequencing used immunoSEQ multiplex PCR; TCRdb keeps in-frame clones, though not all of them. The sample lists 85,000 to 95,000 clones, 76% occurring once. Concerning this clone itself: As yet, its antigen is unknown.

Germline V gene sequence: CDR1 MGHDK, CDR2 SYGVNS. The junction had 7 bases not matched to a gene; V was cut back by 4 bases and J by 2 bases. CDR3 length: 16 amino acids. This receptor was taken from a man younger than 45 in good health and CMV-seropositive. Sequencing was carried out using PBMCs. V gene TRBV25-1 combines with J gene TRBJ2-3; 9 bases match TRBD1. CDR3 sequence reads: CASSAGRTGDTDTQYF. Here the CDR3 DNA reads TGTGCCAGCAGTGCTGGGAGGACAGGGGACACAGATACGCAGTATTTT.